Listed below are T cell receptor beta chains from one sample, sequenced in a study of OX40 agonist ivuxolimab in advanced cancers. Profiled with immunoSEQ multiplex PCR; TCRdb holds only in-frame clones, not every one. Seen here are tens of thousands of clones, approximately 85% observed once, and the top ten hold over 2%. The specimen was CD4+ or CD8+ T cells sorted from blood, collected in a trial of the OX40 agonist ivuxolimab. The receptors were sampled from an adult with an advanced solid tumor such as melanoma, head and neck, liver or kidney cancer. The CDR3 runs from the conserved cysteine through the conserved F or W.

v_call cdr3_aa
TRBV18 CASSPLQQTTEAFF
TRBV10-2 CASSEPTYEQYF
TRBV30 CAWSVGSYEQYF
TRBV25-1 CASSWGVGGGRGTDTQYF
TRBV7-2 CASSLGTSAGDTQYF
TRBV7-9 CASSLGGQGSPLHF
TRBV5-1 CASSLSPETGNTIYF
TRBV30 CAWSSQGGANVLTF
TRBV5-8 CASSLAAGTGVGETQYF
TRBV28 CASSLADRGTEAFF
TRBV5-4 CASSLAARGQGYGYTF
TRBV5-4 CASSDRFDRGQETQYF
TRBV5-4 CASSFRDYSYEQYF
TRBV5-1 CASSLGTTEPEKLFF
TRBV18 CASSPYAAGGGTDTQYF
TRBV6-6 CASRPGQSYEQYF